Listed below are T cell receptor beta chains from one sample, sequenced in a study of T cell clonotyping in hematopoietic cell transplantation. Profiled with immunoSEQ multiplex PCR; TCRdb holds only in-frame clones, not every one. Altogether fewer than 25,000 clones are present, roughly 80% being singletons, with the ten largest covering less than 20%. The starting material was peripheral blood mononuclear cells, obtained before stem cell transplant. These receptor sequences come from a man aged 55 to 70 with acute myeloid leukemia. Some clones in this sample may be carry-over from other donors' samples. The CDR3 runs from the conserved cysteine through the conserved F or W. The order of the fields is D gene, J gene, clone size, V gene, CDR3 DNA, CDR3 protein. A D gene is named only where the DNA matches it firmly. Clone size, where shown, is once, few, many, or a class for clones that have expanded.

>TRBD1|TRBJ1-1|NA|TRBV9
TGTGCCAGCAGCGTAGGCACAGGGGGCGACCTGAACACTGAAGCTTTCTTT
CASSVGTGGDLNTEAFF
>NA|TRBJ2-5|few|TRBV18
TGTGCCAGCTCACCACCGGGCCCGGCCTGGGAGACCCAGTACTTC
CASSPPGPAWETQYF
>NA|TRBJ1-1|NA|TRBV5-6
TGTGCCAGCAGCTTTAGGCCCGCCGAAGCTTTCTTT
CASSFRPAEAFF
>NA|TRBJ2-5|NA|TRBV5-6
TGTGCCAGCAGCTTGAGGGGGTTGGAGACCCAGTACTTC
CASSLRGLETQYF
>NA|TRBJ1-2|NA|TRBV19
TGTGCCAGTAGTATCTTAAACAATGGCTACACCTTC
CASSILNNGYTF
>NA|TRBJ1-1|once|TRBV6-5
TGTGCCAGCAGGGGATCGGGGGCAGGGAACACTGAAGCTTTCTTT
CASRGSGAGNTEAFF
>TRBD1|TRBJ1-2|once|TRBV4-3
TGCGCCAGCAGCCTCATTGACAGGGACGGCTACACCTTC
CASSLIDRDGYTF
>NA|TRBJ1-6|NA|TRBV7-2
TGTGCCAGCAGCTTAAACCAGGGCTTTCTGTCACTATGGAATTCACCCCTCCACTTT
CASSLNQGFLSLWNSPLHF
>NA|TRBJ1-1|NA|TRBV7-2
TGTGCCAGCAGCTTAGCGGGGGGCATGGGCACTGAAGCTTTCTTT
CASSLAGGMGTEAFF
>TRBD1|TRBJ2-7|NA|TRBV7-6
TGTGCCAGCAGCTTAGCCCGGACAGGAAACCCCTACGAGCAGTACTTC
CASSLARTGNPYEQYF
>NA|TRBJ1-5|NA|TRBV6-5
TGTGCCAGCAGCGACTATAGCAATCAGCCCCAGCATTTT
CASSDYSNQPQHF
>TRBD1|TRBJ2-5|NA|TRBV4-1
TGCGCCAGCAGTCACGACAGGGGGCGCCCCCAAGAGACCCAGTACTTC
CASSHDRGRPQETQYF
>NA|TRBJ2-7|NA|TRBV9
TGTGCCAGCAGCGTAGGGGCGGGGCGACCCAACGAGCAGTACTTC
CASSVGAGRPNEQYF
>NA|TRBJ1-2|NA|TRBV5-6
TGTGCCAGCAACAAAAAGACGTACGGCTATGGCTACACCTTC
CASNKKTYGYGYTF
>NA|TRBJ1-6|few|TRBV4-2
TGTGCCAGCAGCCAAGAAGTAGTCGCGCGGACTGTTTCACCCCTCCACTTT
CASSQEVVARTVSPLHF
>NA|TRBJ1-4|NA|TRBV7-2
TGTGCCAGCAGCTCTAGGGACGGATTTCGGGGAAAACTGTTTTTT
CASSSRDGFRGKLFF
>TRBD1|TRBJ1-1|NA|TRBV29-1
TGCAGCGTCGGACAGGGGGCGCGTGACACTGAAGCTTTCTTT
CSVGQGARDTEAFF
>NA|TRBJ2-3|NA|TRBV5-1
TGCGCCAGCAGCTTGGAAGGCAGGGGGGGCACAGATACGCAGTATTTT
CASSLEGRGGTDTQYF
>NA|TRBJ2-2|NA|TRBV7-2
TGTGCCAGCAGCTTAGTAGCGGTGAACACCGGGGAGCTGTTTTTT
CASSLVAVNTGELFF
>NA|TRBJ2-7|NA|TRBV30
TGTGCCTGGGGGCAAGCCTACGAGCAGTACTTC
CAWGQAYEQYF
>NA|TRBJ2-7|once|TRBV7-9
TGTGCCAGCAGCTTAGCCGGGACTTACTACGAGCAGTACTTC
CASSLAGTYYEQYF
>NA|TRBJ2-2|NA|TRBV7-2
TGTGCCAGCAGCCCAATTAGGTCAGGGGAGCTGTTTTTT
CASSPIRSGELFF
>TRBD2|TRBJ2-1|NA|TRBV5-8
TGTGCCAGCAGCACCTTAACTAGAAGCGGGGGCTACAATGAGCAGTTCTTC
CASSTLTRSGGYNEQFF
>NA|TRBJ2-7|NA|TRBV27
TGTGCCAGCAGTTTACTCGGTAACTCACGCTCCTACGAGCAGTACTTC
CASSLLGNSRSYEQYF
>TRBD2|TRBJ2-1|NA|TRBV6-5
TGTGCCAGCAGTTCCACCGGGAGGGGTATATATGAGCAGTTCTTC
CASSSTGRGIYEQFF
>NA|TRBJ2-3|NA|TRBV7-9
TGTGCCAGCAGCACCGGGGCAGGGGGCACAGATACGCAGTATTTT
CASSTGAGGTDTQYF
>NA|TRBJ1-3|NA|TRBV4-3
TGCGCCAGCAGCCAAGACAGTTTCTCTGGAAACACCATATATTTT
CASSQDSFSGNTIYF
>NA|TRBJ1-3|NA|TRBV6-5
TGTGCCAGCTCGGAAGAGTTCATGGGAAACACCATATATTTT
CASSEEFMGNTIYF
>NA|TRBJ2-5|NA|TRBV11-2
TGTGCCAGCAGCTTTGGGGGGACTGGAAAGGAGACCCAGTACTTC
CASSFGGTGKETQYF
>NA|TRBJ2-7|NA|TRBV27
TGTGCCAGCAGTCTTCGAACAGGAACCTACGAGCAGTACTTC
CASSLRTGTYEQYF
>TRBD1|TRBJ2-2|NA|TRBV4-3
TGCGCCAGCAGCCAACCTAAGACAGGGGTGAACACCGGGGAGCTGTTTTTT
CASSQPKTGVNTGELFF
>NA|TRBJ2-7|once|TRBV6-5
TGTGCCAGCAGTTACTCGATATTTGAGGGCTCCTACGAGCAGTACTTC
CASSYSIFEGSYEQYF
>TRBD2|TRBJ2-7|NA|TRBV29-1
TGCAGCGTTGAAGATGGGCTAGCGGTAGGAGACGAGCAGTACTTC
CSVEDGLAVGDEQYF
>NA|TRBJ1-4|medium-sized|TRBV10-3
TGTGCCATCAGAGAAGAGGGACAAGGTGAAAAACTGTTTTTT
CAIREEGQGEKLFF
>NA|TRBJ2-5|few|TRBV5-1
TGCGCCAGCAGTTTATTAGAGACCCAGTACTTC
CASSLLETQYF
>NA|TRBJ2-7|NA|TRBV5-6
TGTGCCAGCAGCCCGGGGGTCTCCTACGAGCAGTACTTC
CASSPGVSYEQYF
>NA|TRBJ1-2|once|TRBV4-3
TGCGCCAGCAGCCCGGGCCCCATAAGGATTGGCTACACCTTC
CASSPGPIRIGYTF
>NA|TRBJ1-6|NA|TRBV6-9
TGTGCCAGCAGTTCAAGGGGCAGGAATAATTCACCCCTCCACTTT
CASSSRGRNNSPLHF
>NA|TRBJ1-3|few|TRBV6-5
TGTGCCAGCAGTTACTCTAACACCATATATTTT
CASSYSNTIYF
>NA|TRBJ2-2|NA|TRBV6-1
TGTGCCAGCCCACCCTTTCCCGGCGACACCGGGGAGCTGTTTTTT
CASPPFPGDTGELFF